Described below is a single TCR beta chain sequence and its context. Its cognate antigen is unknown. This record comes from a study of T-cell memory formation after mild COVID-19. Study results and limitations: Pre-infection memory contained some responding clones, which suggested that cross-reactive memory had joined.

V was trimmed by 5 bases and J by 8 bases, leaving 14 bases between them. Germline CDR1 is KGHDR and CDR2 is SFDVKD. CDR3 length: 13 amino acids. MiXCR, run by TCRdb on the 5' RACE reads, gives a single entry per CDR3 protein. The sample has roughly 150,000 distinct CDR3 sequences; around 13% are singletons. Sequencing input: PBMCs or a T cell subset sorted from them (not recorded which). The chain is built from TRBV24-1 and TRBJ1-2; D is ambiguous. This TCR was recovered from an adult woman who had mild COVID-19 (a few samples of this study predate the infection). Cell type and time point are not known. CDR3 protein: CATSVDGPTGYTF. The CDR3 DNA sequence: TGTGCCACCAGTGTCGACGGTCCGACGGGCTACACCTTC.